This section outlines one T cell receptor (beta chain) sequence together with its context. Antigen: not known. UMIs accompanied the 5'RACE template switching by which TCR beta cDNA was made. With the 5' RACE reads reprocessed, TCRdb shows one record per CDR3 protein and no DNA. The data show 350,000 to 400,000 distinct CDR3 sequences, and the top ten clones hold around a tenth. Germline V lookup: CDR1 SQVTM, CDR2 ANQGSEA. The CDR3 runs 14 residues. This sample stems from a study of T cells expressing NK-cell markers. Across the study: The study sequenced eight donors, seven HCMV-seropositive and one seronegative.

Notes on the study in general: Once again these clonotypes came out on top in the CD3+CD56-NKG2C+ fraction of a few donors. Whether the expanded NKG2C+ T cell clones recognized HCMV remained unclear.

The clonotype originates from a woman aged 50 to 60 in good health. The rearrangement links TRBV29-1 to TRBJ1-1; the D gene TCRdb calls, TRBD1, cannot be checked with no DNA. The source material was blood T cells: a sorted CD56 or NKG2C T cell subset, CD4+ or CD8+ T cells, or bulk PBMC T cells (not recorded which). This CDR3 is CSVQPQTQGTEAFF.